A single sample gave rise to the 14 T cell receptor beta chains below, sequenced in a study of T cell responses to AZD1222 COVID-19 vaccine. TCRdb keeps only in-frame clones here, not all; method: immunoSEQ multiplex PCR. The data contain about 54,000 clones, 80% to 90% of them singletons. Specimen: peripheral blood, collected 28 days after the second AZD1222 dose. The receptors derive from an adult who received the AZD1222 COVID-19 vaccine.

The chain is built from TRBV9 and TRBJ2-1; 9 bases are a match to TRBD2. The CDR3 consists of 15 residues. The germline gives CDR1 SGDLS, CDR2 YYNGEE. V lost 6 bases to trimming and J lost 4 bases; unmatched junction nucleotides: 8. The chain's CDR3 is CASTPTSGGYNEQFF. The CDR3 nucleotides read TGTGCCAGCACGCCGACTAGCGGTGGATACAATGAGCAGTTCTTC. Drawing the rest from reference TRBV9 and TRBJ2-1, the complete variable domain is DSGVTQTPKHLITATGQRVTLRCSPRSGDLSVYWYQQSLDQGLQFLIQYYNGEERAKGNILERFSAQQFPDLHSELNLSSLELGDSALYFCASTPTSGGYNEQFFGPGTRLTVL.

The chain employs TRBV9 and TRBJ2-1, with D maybe TRBD2 (5 bases). This CDR3 spans 15 amino acids. The germline gives CDR1 SGDLS, CDR2 YYNGEE. Trimming removed 0 bases at V and 0 bases at J, with 7 bases between. The CDR3 loop is CASSVVGDSYNEQFF. The CDR3, as DNA: TGTGCCAGCAGCGTAGTCGGGGACTCCTACAATGAGCAGTTCTTC.

V usage is TRBV30 and J usage is TRBJ2-3; TRBD1 or TRBD2 may be the D gene (5 bases each). Germline V gene sequence: CDR1 GTSNPN, CDR2 SVGIG (reference sequence). CDR3 size: 14 residues. The V and J ends lost 1 base and 6 bases respectively, with 14 bases between them. DNA of the CDR3: TGTGCCTGGAGTGAGGTGGGGCGCGGGGATACGCAGTATTTT. This translates into CAWSEVGRGDTQYF.

The J gene is TRBJ2-1, the V gene TRBV4-1; the D gene is possibly TRBD1 (6 bases). Germline V CDR1 and CDR2: MGHRA, YSYEKL. V was trimmed by 4 bases and J by 3 bases, leaving 13 bases between them. This CDR3 contains 15 residues. The CDR3 nucleotides read TGCGCCAGCAGCCGAGTCGGACAGCTCTACAATGAGCAGTTCTTC. It is translated as CASSRVGQLYNEQFF.

This rearrangement joins TRBV9 to TRBJ1-1; D gene unclear. V dropped 0 bases and J dropped 6 bases, with 9 bases sitting between them. Germline V lookup: CDR1 SGDLS, CDR2 YYNGEE. The CDR3 length is 13 residues. CDR3 loop: CASSVEGSAEAFF. In DNA form, the CDR3 reads TGTGCCAGCAGCGTAGAAGGGAGCGCTGAAGCTTTCTTT.

V is TRBV4-2 and J is TRBJ1-5; D unclear. Trimming removed 0 bases at V and 6 bases at J, with 15 bases between. Germline CDR1 reads LGHNA; CDR2 reads YNFKEQ. The CDR3 length is 16 residues. This CDR3 is CASSQDGAGNFQPQHF. CDR3 DNA sequence: TGTGCCAGCAGCCAAGATGGAGCGGGGAACTTTCAGCCCCAGCATTTT.

V gene TRBV7-2 combines with J gene TRBJ1-1; possible D gene TRBD1, 6 bases. Germline-derived CDR1 and CDR2 are SGHTA and FQGNSA. This CDR3 is 13 amino acids long. Trimming took off 5 bases at V and 2 bases at J, with 9 bases between the two ends. CDR3 sequence: CASSRDTNTEAFF. The DNA for the CDR3 is TGTGCCAGCAGCCGGGACACCAACACTGAAGCTTTCTTT.

The chain is built from TRBV5-6 and TRBJ2-5; 9 bases map to TRBD2. In germline, CDR1 is SGHDT, CDR2 YYEEEE. The V and J ends lost 1 base and 4 bases, in that order; junction bases with no gene match: 8. The CDR3 totals 16 residues. In DNA form, the CDR3 reads TGTGCCAGCAGCTTGATGGCTAGCGGGGCCCCAGAGACCCAGTACTTC. Translating it yields CASSLMASGAPETQYF.

This chain links TRBV2 with TRBJ1-2, with TRBD1 as a possible D gene (6 bases). V was cut by 3 bases and J by 8 bases, with 10 bases left in between. This CDR3 region has 12 residues. Germline V gives CDR1 SNHLY, CDR2 FYNNEI. In DNA, the CDR3 is TGTGCCAGCAGTGATAACAGGGTCGGCTACACCTTC. Translating it yields CASSDNRVGYTF. The full variable domain, its missing parts supplied by reference TRBV2 and TRBJ1-2, is EPEVTQTPSHQVTQMGQEVILRCVPISNHLYFYWYRQILGQKVEFLVSFYNNEISEKSEIFDDQFSVERPDGSNFTLKIRSTKLEDSAMYFCASSDNRVGYTFGSGTRLTVV.

This clone appeared a single time. The chain recombines TRBV2 with TRBJ1-5; the D is unclear. This CDR3 is built from 17 residues. V gave up 0 bases and J gave up 0 bases, with 12 bases separating them. From germline, CDR1 is SNHLY and CDR2 FYNNEI. The CDR3 region has the DNA TGTGCCAGCAGTGAAGCAACGGGGTTTGGTAGCAATCAGCCCCAGCATTTT. It encodes CASSEATGFGSNQPQHF.

In DNA form, the CDR3 reads TGTGCCAGCACCTCGTGGACAGGGTATAGCAATCAGCCCCAGCATTTT. Translation: CASTSWTGYSNQPQHF. The V call is TRBV21-1, the J call TRBJ1-5; the table's D gene call, TRBD1, was not cross checked with the DNA. TRBV21-1 is a pseudogene locus. The CDR3 has 16 amino acids.

This chain connects TRBV18 to TRBJ2-5; D remains unclear. V was shortened by 3 bases and J by 2 bases, with 10 bases between the two germline ends. Germline CDR1 KGHSH, CDR2 LQKENI. This CDR3 region has 14 residues. CDR3 nucleotides: TGTGCCAGCTCACCTAGAAACACACAAGAGACCCAGTACTTC. As protein: CASSPRNTQETQYF.

This chain joins TRBV4-2 and TRBJ1-3; unclear D gene. The length of the CDR3 is 14 residues. Trimming took off 4 bases at V and 0 bases at J, with 7 bases between the two ends. Per the germline V gene, CDR1 is LGHNA and CDR2 is YNFKEQ. The CDR3 spells CASSRDGSGNTIYF. CDR3 nucleotides: TGTGCCAGCAGCCGTGATGGCTCTGGAAACACCATATATTTT.

The chain links TRBV6-6 to TRBJ1-5; perhaps TRBD1 as D (5 bases). Trimming stripped 4 bases from V and 6 bases from J, with 16 bases between. CDR1 is MNHNY, CDR2 SVGAGI, per germline (reference sequence). CDR3 length equals 15 residues. The CDR3 nucleotides read TGTGCCAGCAGTTTTTTACGTCATGGGGGTCAGCCCCAGCATTTT. Its translation: CASSFLRHGGQPQHF.